This TCR beta chain was observed in a study of graft-versus-host responses after intestinal transplantation. Study information: For approximately three years after anti-thymocyte globulin induction, all recipients took tacrolimus and steroids.

Trimming at V came to 1 base and at J to 7 bases, leaving 8 bases not matched to a gene. This CDR3 spans 15 amino acids. Germline assignment: CDR1 SGHAT and CDR2 FQNNGV. The study, taken as a whole, reports: Individuals carrying graft-donor T cell macrochimerism showed high graft-versus-host to host-versus-graft clonal ratios in allografts. Recipient marrow harbored GvH clones, some of which surfaced first in ileum or blood.

This clone was detected only once. Its antigen is not known. Assay: immunoSEQ multiplex PCR; the TCRdb copy retains only in-frame clones and omits some. The profile shows more than 100,000 clones, 85% to 95% of them singletons. The sequencing used unstimulated CD8+ T cells sorted from spleen or lymph node cells, collected before intestinal transplant. The sequence derives from a human donor who received an intestinal transplant. The chain links TRBV11-2 to TRBJ2-7, with 9 bases identical to TRBD1. As DNA, the CDR3 is TGTGCCAGCAGCTTAGGATTTCGGGACAGGGTTGAGCAGTACTTC. Its protein is CASSLGFRDRVEQYF.